The 14 T cell receptor beta chains below were found in one sample sequenced in a study of blood T cell repertoires in COVID-19. Profiling relied on immunoSEQ multiplex PCR, and the TCRdb table lists in-frame clones only, not all of them. The top ten hold approximately 4% of the sample, which has approximately 270,000 clones, 75% to 90% seen once. The sequencing input was PBMCs or T cells enriched from blood (not recorded which). Receptors originate from a woman in her thirties with acute COVID-19.

The CDR3 DNA sequence: TGTGCCAGCAGCTTAGCGGGAGTAGAGACCCAGTACTTC. This codes for CASSLAGVETQYF. The chain joins TRBV7-2 to TRBJ2-5, with TRBD2 as a possible D gene (5 bases). This CDR3 has 13 residues. Germline assignment: CDR1 SGHTA and CDR2 FQGNSA. V was cut by 0 bases and J by 4 bases, with 6 bases left in between.

The gene calls are TRBV27 and TRBJ2-3; TRBD1 might be the D (5 bases). This CDR3 region has 13 residues. Germline CDR1 is MNHEY and CDR2 is SMNVEV (reference sequence). The CDR3: CAAARGSTDTQYF. In nucleotides, the CDR3 is TGTGCGGCGGCAAGGGGAAGCACAGATACGCAGTATTTT.

The CDR3: CASSYTGRANEQYF. The CDR3 coding sequence is TGTGCCAGCAGTTACACTGGGCGGGCCAACGAGCAGTACTTC. The chain combines TRBV6-6 with TRBJ2-7, with D maybe TRBD2 (5 bases). Germline CDR1 reads MNHNY; CDR2 reads SVGAGI (reference sequence). V was trimmed by 2 bases and J by 5 bases, leaving 13 bases between them. There are 14 residues in the CDR3.

This chain links TRBV19 with TRBJ2-7; 14 nucleotides agree with TRBD2. CDR1 and CDR2 (germline): LNHDA, SQIVND (reference sequence). CDR3 length: 14 residues. Germline trimming cut 6 bases from V and 7 bases from J; bases unmatched to any gene: 5. This CDR3 reads CASSGTSGSREQYF. Here the CDR3 DNA reads TGTGCCAGTAGCGGGACTAGCGGGAGTCGGGAGCAGTACTTC.

The chain recombines TRBV9 with TRBJ1-4, with D tentatively TRBD1 (6 bases). Between the trimmed V and J ends, which lost 4 bases and 6 bases, there was a span of 19 bases. Germline-derived CDR1 and CDR2 are SGDLS and YYNGEE. This CDR3 comprises 16 residues. CDR3 in amino acids: CASSYSLGGAHEKLFF. CDR3 DNA sequence: TGTGCCAGCAGCTATTCCCTGGGGGGGGCGCATGAAAAACTGTTTTTT.

The genes are TRBV4-3 and TRBJ2-2, with TRBD2 identical over 11 bases. The CDR3 extends over 19 amino acids. CDR1 and CDR2 (germline): LGHNA, YSLEER. The trim removed 4 bases at V and 2 bases at J, leaving 12 bases unmatched. CDR3 sequence reads: CASSRLPGTSGPNTGELFF. The DNA of the CDR3 is TGCGCCAGCAGCCGCCTACCCGGGACTAGCGGACCCAACACCGGGGAGCTGTTTTTT.

This chain joins TRBV6-4 and TRBJ2-3, with TRBD2 matching over 9 bases. Germline CDR1 is MRHNA and CDR2 is SNTAGT. The CDR3 has 15 residues. The V segment lost 5 bases and the J segment 0 bases; nucleotides outside the gene matches: 3. Here the CDR3 reads CASSNLAGSTDTQYF. For the CDR3, the DNA is TGTGCCAGCAGTAACCTAGCGGGGAGCACAGATACGCAGTATTTT.

V usage is TRBV4-1 and J usage is TRBJ2-7, with no clear D. The V gene's germline CDR1 is MGHRA and CDR2 YSYEKL. This CDR3 spans 15 amino acids. V was trimmed by 0 bases and J by 2 bases, leaving 11 bases between them. Here the CDR3 reads CASSQDPGRTYEQYF. The CDR3 coding sequence is TGCGCCAGCAGCCAAGATCCAGGAAGGACCTACGAGCAGTACTTC.

This clone appeared a few times. The J gene is TRBJ1-6, the V gene TRBV6-5; TRBD1 matches 10 bases. J was trimmed by 8 bases and V by 6 bases; bases with no gene match: 7. The CDR3 sequence is 15 residues long. The germline gives CDR1 MNHEY, CDR2 SVGAGI. Here the CDR3 reads CASRLQGQGYSPLHF. The CDR3 coding sequence is TGTGCCAGCAGATTACAGGGACAGGGGTATTCACCCCTCCACTTT.

V and J are TRBV23-1 and TRBJ2-2; TRBD2 matches at 12 bases. TRBV23-1 is assigned to the ORF class and has an uncertain function. The V gene end was trimmed by 8 bases and the J gene end by 7 bases; junction bases not matched to a gene: 11. This CDR3 is built from 16 residues. CDR3 region: CASLSLAGGPGGELFF. DNA for the CDR3: TGCGCCAGCCTCAGTCTAGCGGGAGGGCCAGGCGGGGAGCTGTTTTTT.

The chain has TRBV5-4 and TRBJ1-3; 7 bases align to TRBD1. This CDR3 has 16 residues. The junction had 8 bases not matched to a gene; V was cut back by 2 bases and J by 3 bases. CDR1 and CDR2 from the germline V gene are SGHNT and YYREEE (reference sequence). The CDR3 nucleotides are TGTGCCAGCAGCTTTCCCGCGACAGGGTTTGGAAACACCATATATTTT. It encodes CASSFPATGFGNTIYF.

The chain has TRBV28 and TRBJ2-1, with TRBD2 matching 7 bases. With 6 bases clipped from V and 3 bases from J, the junction kept 11 bases outside the gene matches. The CDR3 is 16 amino acids. CDR1 and CDR2 from the germline V gene are MDHEN and SYDVKM. The DNA for the CDR3 is TGTGCCAGCAGCCAAACGGGCCTAGCGGTCTACAATGAGCAGTTCTTC. Its translation is CASSQTGLAVYNEQFF.

J is TRBJ2-2 and V is TRBV5-4; a weak D match, TRBD1 (5 bases). CDR1 SGHNT and CDR2 YYREEE come from the germline V gene (reference sequence). Trimming shortened V by 4 bases and J by 2 bases, and 12 bases separated the two germline ends. The CDR3 has 15 residues. The CDR3 sequence: CASSMTATNTGELFF. As DNA, the CDR3 is TGTGCCAGCAGCATGACAGCTACAAACACCGGGGAGCTGTTTTTT.

V gene TRBV19 combines with J gene TRBJ2-3; 8 bases align to TRBD2. Germline-derived CDR1 and CDR2 are LNHDA and SQIVND (reference sequence). V was clipped by 5 bases and J by 3 bases; unmatched bases: 7. The CDR3 totals 15 residues. The CDR3 protein is CASSPDREGTDTQYF. The CDR3 bases are TGTGCCAGTAGTCCTGACCGGGAGGGGACAGATACGCAGTATTTT.